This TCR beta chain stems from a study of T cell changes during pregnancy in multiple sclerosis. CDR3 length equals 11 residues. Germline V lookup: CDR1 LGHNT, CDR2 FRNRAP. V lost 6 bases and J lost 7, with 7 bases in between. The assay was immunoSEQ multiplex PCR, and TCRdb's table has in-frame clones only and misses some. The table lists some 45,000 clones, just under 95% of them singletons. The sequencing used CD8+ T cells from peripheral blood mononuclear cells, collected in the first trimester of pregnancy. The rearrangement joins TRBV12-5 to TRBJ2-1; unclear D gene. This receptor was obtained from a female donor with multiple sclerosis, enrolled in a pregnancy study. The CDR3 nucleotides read TGTGCTAGTGGATCGGGTAATGAGCAGTTCTTC. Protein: CASGSGNEQFF.